This TCR beta chain was found in a study of blood T cell repertoires in COVID-19. About the study: The study drew acute and convalescent COVID-19 samples from the United States, Italy and Spain. T cells, B-cell-depleted T cells, or PBMCs provided the cDNA or gDNA that served as material.

Authors' analysis steps: It was from reference gene primer amplification that nucleated cell counts were estimated. Here immunoSEQ multiplex PCR was the method, and the copy in TCRdb shows in-frame clones only, minus some. V and J calls and clone size are those listed in that table; D and trimming were worked out from the DNA. This table holds 120,000 or so clones, about 85% found once. CDR1 and CDR2 (germline): MGHRA, YSYEKL. There are 14 residues in the CDR3. The V end was cut by 3 bases, the J end by 1 base, with 10 bases between. The chain has TRBV4-1 and TRBJ2-7, with a possible D match to TRBD1 (6 bases). Sample: peripheral blood. This receptor was obtained from a man between 65 and 79 years old with acute or convalescent COVID-19. CDR3 loop: CASSQRQESYEQYF. Written as DNA, the CDR3 is TGCGCCAGCAGCCAGCGACAGGAGTCCTACGAGCAGTACTTC.